This TCR beta chain was identified in a study of breast tumors, draining lymph nodes, adjacent tissues. Regarding this clonotype: Antigen unknown.

A single record per CDR3 protein comes from TCRdb applying MiXCR to the multiplex PCR reads. The table includes tens of thousands of distinct CDR3 sequences, 25% to 35% detected once. With 4 bases removed from V and 6 bases from J, the gap between germline ends came to 19 bases. CDR1 is SGDLS and CDR2 is YYNGEE in the germline V gene. The CDR3 spans 15 residues. Study-level findings and limits: Tumor TCR diversity was below lymph nodes but above nontumor tissue.

Axillary draining lymph nodes of breast cancer patients supplied the node samples. Sequenced sample: axillary lymph node tissue. The genes are TRBV9 and TRBJ1-2; possible D gene TRBD1, 6 bases. The sequence derives from a female donor with breast cancer. Some clones in this sample may be carry-over from other donors' samples. The CDR3: CASSSTRGLLDGYTF. The CDR3 nucleotides are TGTGCCAGCAGCTCAACCAGGGGTTTATTGGATGGCTACACCTTC. Full variable domain (remainder filled in from reference TRBV9 and TRBJ1-2): DSGVTQTPKHLITATGQRVTLRCSPRSGDLSVYWYQQSLDQGLQFLIQYYNGEERAKGNILERFSAQQFPDLHSELNLSSLELGDSALYFCASSSTRGLLDGYTFGSGTRLTVV.